This TCR beta chain was sequenced during a study of shared clonotypes between healthy human individuals. The study's findings and limits: A handful of donors held 5% to 5.5% of naive CD4 clonotypes in common.

Repertoires were generated with immunoSEQ multiplex PCR, while TCRdb's copy carries only in-frame clones and drops some. The data hold about 2.5 million clones, with about 90% observed a single time. This CDR3 contains 13 residues. V lost 5 bases and J 9 bases, leaving 14 bases between the germline ends. Per germline, CDR1 MDHEN and CDR2 SYDVKM. Points on this clone: What it binds is unknown.

The chain has TRBV28 and TRBJ1-5; D remains unclear. The sequenced sample consisted of naive CD4+ T cells from PBMCs. Subset defined: CD45RA+ positively selected. The sequence was collected from a man aged 18-30 years in good health. Some clones in this sample may be carry-over from other donors' samples. The CDR3 coding sequence is TGTGCCAGCAGTGGGAAGGTGTTACGGCCCCAGCATTTT. Protein: CASSGKVLRPQHF.